Reported below is one T cell receptor (beta chain). It lacks a known antigen. Base qualities are not at hand, and no much larger clone is one base apart. This specimen comes from a study of blood T cell repertoires in COVID-19 (TCRdb year 2020). Looking at the study overall: The collaborator samples originated in the United States, Italy and Spain and spanned the acute and convalescent phases of COVID-19. The material from the prospective study consisted of cDNA or gDNA derived from T cells, B-cell-depleted T cells, or PBMCs. Deeply sampled blood TCRbeta repertoires from subjects exposed to, actively infected with, or recovered from COVID-19 were included in the dataset. The repertoires were released in a freely available public database meant as a resource for research on the immune response to SARS-CoV-2. Samples were obtained from the ongoing ImmuneRACE study (first 160 participants) and from about 1,300 subjects provided by 6 global collaborators. Nearly every sample came with metadata listing a de-identified subject ID, COVID-19 status, age in years and sex. Where available, HLA class I and class II types were obtained from metadata supplied by the sample provider rather than from assay-based typing.

One collaborating source in Seattle enrolled patients during active infection and followed them longitudinally through the course of disease. Collaborating institutions collected whole blood in K2EDTA tubes following their own protocols. For TCRbeta analysis, collaborators shipped samples as frozen whole blood, isolated PBMCs, or DNA extracted from either of those sample types. Spanning cysteine to phenylalanine, the CDR3 consists of 16 amino acids. The CDR3 DNA has 48 bases and is translated from base 1. V is cut by 5 bases and J by 3 bases, and the space between the germline ends is 14 bases. In the germline V gene, CDR1 corresponds to SGHTA and CDR2 to FQGNSA. What the research found in general, with its limitations: The amount of clinical and demographic metadata varied by source and participant and was provided uncurated.

TCRbeta CDR3 regions were amplified from genomic DNA using the immunoSEQ Assay, a bias-controlled multiplex PCR. For the original study's pipeline: The number of nucleated cells in each sample was estimated from the amplification of reference gene primers within the assay. To quantify the absolute abundance of each unique TCRbeta CDR3 rearrangement, sequence reads were collapsed and filtered. For each sample, productive Simpson clonality was calculated by taking the square root of Simpson's diversity index across productive rearrangements. TCRdb obtained this table from immuneACCESS and retained in-frame rearrangements with V and J assigned. These tables miss some clones; where compared with another copy, unresolved V genes account for less than half of the shortfall, and the remainder is unexplained. The V and J calls and clone size are taken from that table; D and trimming were inferred from the DNA. The table for this sample lists a few hundred thousand clones; almost 90% of them were counted only once. The ten biggest clones cover 2.1% of the sample.

Source material: peripheral blood. The chain is made from TRBV7-2 and TRBJ1-6; TRBD1 is perhaps the D gene, given 5 matching bases. The TCR originated in an older woman with COVID-19, enrolled during active disease. The bases are TGTGCCAGCAGCCGTACAGGTCGTCACTATAATTCACCCCTCCACTTT. Its amino acids are CASSRTGRHYNSPLHF.